A selection of T cell receptor beta chains follows, all from one sample in a study of T-cell memory formation after mild COVID-19. TCRdb processed the 5' RACE reads anew with MiXCR; each CDR3 protein has one entry. The profile shows 110,000 to 150,000 distinct CDR3 sequences, around 15% of them singletons. Sequencing used PBMCs or a T cell subset sorted from them (not recorded which). The source of these receptors is an adult woman who had mild COVID-19 (a few samples of this study predate the infection). Cell type and time point are not known. CDR3s include the opening cysteine and the closing phenylalanine or tryptophan. The D gene is left open where the match is weak. The size entry is marked missing in some rows and otherwise reads once, few, many or a size class.

>few|TRBV4-1|14|TRBD1|TRBJ1-2
CASSQVDRDYGYTF
TGCGCCAGCAGCCAGGTCGACAGGGACTATGGCTACACCTTC
>few|TRBV29-1|13|.|TRBJ2-7
CSVVGALAYEQYF
TGCAGCGTTGTCGGGGCATTAGCCTACGAGCAGTACTTC
>.|TRBV15|16|.|TRBJ2-3
CATSSPTRPSTDTQYF
TGTGCCACCAGTAGCCCGACACGGCCTAGCACAGATACGCAGTATTTT
>.|TRBV9|16|.|TRBJ2-7
CASSVHSGTQTYEQYF
TGTGCCAGCAGCGTCCACTCCGGGACACAGACCTACGAGCAGTACTTC
>few|TRBV7-9|16|TRBD1|TRBJ1-1
CASSSGQGGRWTEAFF
TGTGCCAGCAGCTCCGGACAGGGGGGACGGTGGACTGAAGCTTTCTTT
>few|TRBV4-1|13|.|TRBJ1-5
CASSQAKGQPQHF
TGCGCCAGCAGCCAAGCAAAGGGGCAGCCCCAGCATTTT
>.|TRBV4-1|16|.|TRBJ1-5
CASSQEGGAFNQPQHF
TGCGCCAGCAGCCAAGAGGGAGGAGCTTTTAATCAGCCCCAGCATTTT
>many|TRBV15|15|TRBD2|TRBJ2-3
CATTDRASGVYTQYF
TGTGCCACAACCGACAGGGCTAGCGGGGTTTATACGCAGTATTTT
>.|TRBV4-1|13|TRBD1|TRBJ1-1
CASSHRGVTEAFF
TGCGCCAGCAGCCACAGGGGGGTCACTGAAGCTTTCTTT
>many|TRBV6-2/TRBV6-3|19|.|TRBJ2-7
CASSYKAAGTGAAFYEQYF
TGTGCCAGCAGTTACAAAGCGGCCGGGACGGGAGCAGCGTTCTACGAGCAGTACTTC